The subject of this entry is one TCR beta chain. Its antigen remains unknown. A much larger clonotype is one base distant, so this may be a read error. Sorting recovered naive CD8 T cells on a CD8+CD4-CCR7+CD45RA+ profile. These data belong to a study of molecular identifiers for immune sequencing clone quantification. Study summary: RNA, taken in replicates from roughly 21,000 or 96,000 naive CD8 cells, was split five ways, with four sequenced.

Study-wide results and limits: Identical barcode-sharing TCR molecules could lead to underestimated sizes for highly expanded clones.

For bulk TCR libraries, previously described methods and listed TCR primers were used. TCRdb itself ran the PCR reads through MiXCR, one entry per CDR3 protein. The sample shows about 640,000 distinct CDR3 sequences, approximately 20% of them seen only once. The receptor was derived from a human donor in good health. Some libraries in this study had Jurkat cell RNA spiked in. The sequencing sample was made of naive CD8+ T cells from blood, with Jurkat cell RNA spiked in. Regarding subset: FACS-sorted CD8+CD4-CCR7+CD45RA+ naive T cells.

The CDR3, as DNA: TGTGCCTGGAAGCCTTACGGGGGAAGCTCCCACAATGAGCAGTTCTTC. Its translation is CAWKPYGGSSHNEQFF. The chain joins TRBV30 to TRBJ2-1, with D perhaps TRBD2 (6 bases). The CDR3 covers 16 residues. Germline values: CDR1 GTSNPN, CDR2 SVGIG (reference sequence).